This record looks at one TCR beta chain sequence and its context. The data were obtained in a study of cytomegalovirus exposure and HLA in healthy donors. Use of 60 Vbeta and 13 Jbeta primers characterized the PCR. The data were produced by immunoSEQ multiplex PCR, yet TCRdb's version contains in-frame clones alone and is incomplete. Of about 200,000 clones detected, around 80% appear once; the ten largest clones hold about 4.4%. The V gene end was trimmed by 0 bases and the J gene end by 8 bases; junction bases not matched to a gene: 2. The CDR3 has 14 amino acids. Germline V lookup: CDR1 SGHKS, CDR2 YYEKEE (reference sequence).

This receptor was identified in a woman in her 30s in good health and CMV-seropositive. This chain connects TRBV5-5 to TRBJ2-1; 10 positions match TRBD1. Source material: PBMCs. This chain's CDR3 is CASSLGQGADEQFF. DNA for the CDR3: TGTGCCAGCAGCTTGGGACAGGGGGCGGATGAGCAGTTCTTC.